This TCR beta chain came from a study of immune cell composition in non-small cell lung cancer (TCRdb year 2017). Background on the whole study: To assign histologic subtype, which was mostly lung adenocarcinoma or squamous cell carcinoma, H&E was combined with p63, CK5, Napsin A and TTF-1 immunohistochemistry. TCR-beta sequencing from Adaptive Biotechnologies was done on 34 to 40 paired sets of NSCLC tumour and non-adjacent lung specimens and on roughly 24 tumour-only specimens. Supplementary cohort #1 consisted of roughly 9 lung adenocarcinoma cases with paired tumour/lung TCR-beta sequencing and with TIL populations generated to assess tumour reactivity. Several tumour specimens with TCR-beta data were of rare histological subtypes and were excluded from the subtype comparisons.

TCR-beta CDR3 regions were amplified from genomic DNA by a two-step multiplex PCR, with the second step adding Illumina-compatible adaptors. TCR-beta immunosequencing was carried out on an Illumina platform through the commercial immunoSEQ service. In the source study's methods: Repertoires were summarised as Top 10 Clones, the percentage of T-cell templates from the ten most frequent sequences, and productive clonality. Values of productive clonality ranged from 0 to 1, with a monoclonal population indicated by a value of 1. Using log10 scatter plots, tumour-associated clones were identified as sequences that made up at least 0.1% of tumour T-cell templates yet were absent from the matched non-adjacent lung. Student's t-tests were used for two-group comparisons, ANOVA was used for stages, and linear regression was used for relationships, with analyses conducted in GraphPad Prism7 and R. The table was pulled from immuneACCESS by TCRdb, which kept in-frame rearrangements only. Such tables lose some clones; where checked, under half of the loss comes from unresolved V genes, and the rest has no known cause. V and J calls plus clone size are reproduced from that table; the DNA served to infer D and trimming. In this sample the table shows about 6,600 clones, 70% to 85% of which occur a single time. Over 7.5% of the sample is held by the ten biggest clonotypes.

This clone was seen once. It has no known antigen specificity. No much larger clone exists at a distance of one base, and base qualities are not known. Normal lung samples were non-adjacent lung tissue taken as far from the tumour as possible, at least 3 cm away, from the same patient. Genomic DNA was extracted with the QIAamp DNA kit from frozen aliquots of unsorted single-cell suspensions. Tissues were received within 2 hours of resection and were immediately processed into single-cell suspensions. Tissue was broken up mechanically, digested enzymatically with DNase I, collagenase I and hyaluronidase for roughly 28 minutes at 37 degrees C, and then filtered and RBC-lysed. The germline V gene supplies CDR1 MDHEN and CDR2 SYDVKM. V is reduced by 8 bases and J by 1 base, leaving a spacing of 5 bases between them. The CDR3 holds 11 amino acids from the cysteine to the phenylalanine. CDR3 DNA is the only sequence kept; it has 33 bases, read in frame from the first base.

Results and caveats for the whole study, not just this receptor: In roughly 10 adenocarcinoma cases, a strong correlation was found between maximal tumour-associated clone frequency and TIL tumour reactivity, whereas no such correlation was found between overall clonality and TIL tumour reactivity. Nearly half of NSCLC cases had tumour-associated clones >0.5%, found in around a third of adenocarcinomas compared with 75% to 80% of squamous carcinomas. The reactivity cohort was only about nine cases, and tumour-reactive clones were not shown to share sequences with the dominant in vivo tumour-associated clones. No significant correlation was found between smoking pack-years and tumour TCR-beta clonality.

This TCR was sampled from a human donor with non-small cell lung cancer. The chain was built from TRBV28 and TRBJ1-1; the D gene lacks a confident call. The specimen sequenced was non-adjacent lung tissue. For the CDR3, the sequence is CASRKNTEAFF. The nucleotide sequence reads TGTGCCAGCCGTAAGAACACTGAAGCTTTCTTT.